The present TCR beta chain was sequenced within a study of cytomegalovirus exposure and HLA in healthy donors. Concerning this clone: The antigen is unknown.

Primers: 60 Vbeta forward and 13 Jbeta reverse. Sequencing was performed with immunoSEQ multiplex PCR; in TCRdb, only in-frame clones are kept and a portion is missing. The table includes 100,000 to 150,000 clones, 65% to 75% detected once. In germline, CDR1 is SGHTA, CDR2 FQGTGA. Germline trimming cut 3 bases from V and 0 bases from J; bases unmatched to any gene: 14. The CDR3 loop spans 21 amino acids. Study-wide results and caveats: Some highly shared sequence variants likely arose as a pipeline artifact. A later analysis found most CMV-associated TCR beta chains apparently HLA-restricted. The presence/absence work took it that sequencing depth was about the same across donors.

The sequence came from a woman between 50 and 59 years old in good health and CMV-seropositive. The material sequenced was PBMCs. This chain connects TRBV7-3 to TRBJ2-4; the match to TRBD2 covers 13 bases. CDR3 residues: CASSFPGLAGDSYLAKNIQYF. CDR3 coding DNA: TGTGCCAGCAGCTTCCCAGGACTAGCGGGGGACTCTTATCTAGCCAAAAACATTCAGTACTTC.